A single T cell receptor beta chain is shown here with its context. An end of the junction differs from the germline gene, which may be a read error. Assay used: immunoSEQ multiplex PCR; TCRdb lists only in-frame clones, some missing. The sample yields 250,000 to 300,000 clones, about nine tenths seen once. This CDR3 comprises 15 residues. Germline loops: CDR1 SSHAT, CDR2 FNYEAQ (reference sequence). The data stem from a study of blood T cell repertoires in COVID-19. The V gene is TRBV7-7, the J gene TRBJ2-1; 12 bases agree with TRBD1. The material sequenced was peripheral blood. The TCR sequence derives from a woman in her forties or fifties with COVID-19, enrolled during active disease. The CDR3 bases are TGTGCTAGCAGCAGGGACAGGGGGCGATCGAATGAGCAGTTCTTC. Its protein is CASSRDRGRSNEQFF.